This TCR beta chain was observed in a study of blood T cell repertoires in COVID-19 (dated by TCRdb to between 2020 and 2021). General notes on the study: The collaborator samples originated in the United States, Italy and Spain and spanned the acute and convalescent phases of COVID-19. The material from the prospective study consisted of cDNA or gDNA derived from T cells, B-cell-depleted T cells, or PBMCs. The dataset comprised deeply sampled blood TCRbeta repertoires from subjects exposed to, actively infected with, or recovered from COVID-19. The repertoires were released in a freely available public database intended as a resource for research on the immune response to SARS-CoV-2. Samples came from the ongoing ImmuneRACE study (first 160 participants) plus 1,254 subjects from 6 global collaborators. The sample metadata nearly always contained a de-identified subject ID, COVID-19 status, age in years and sex. Where available, HLA class I and class II types were taken from metadata supplied by the sample provider and were not determined by assay-based typing. What the research found in general, with its limitations: The amount of clinical and demographic metadata varied by source and participant and was provided uncurated.

The immunoSEQ Assay, a bias-controlled multiplex PCR, was used to amplify TCRbeta CDR3 regions from genomic DNA. The study's processing was this. The number of nucleated cells in each sample was estimated by amplification of reference gene primers within the assay. Sequence reads were collapsed and filtered to measure the absolute abundance of every unique TCRbeta CDR3 rearrangement. For each sample, productive Simpson clonality was calculated as the square root of Simpson's diversity index over productive rearrangements. The clones in this table, taken by TCRdb from immuneACCESS, are in-frame only. Not every clone is retained; where verified, under half of the shortfall comes from an unresolved V gene, and the cause of the rest is unknown. V and J calls and clone size are those listed in that table; D and trimming were worked out from the DNA. Within this sample are 55,000 to 80,000 clones, with approximately 90% of them counted one time only. Around 1.5% of the sample goes to the ten largest clones.

Whole blood was collected in K2EDTA tubes by collaborating institutions according to the institutions' own protocols. For TCRbeta analysis, collaborators shipped samples as frozen whole blood, isolated PBMCs, or DNA extracted from either of those sample types. A word on this clone: What this receptor recognizes is not known. No qualities accompany the bases; no much larger clone lies one base away.

The germline ends are 15 bases apart after V is trimmed by 6 bases and J by 2 bases. According to the germline V gene, CDR1 reads SNHLY and CDR2 reads FYNNEI. There are 15 amino acids in the CDR3, from cysteine to phenylalanine inclusive. The retained sequence is limited to the CDR3, 45 bases, with the frame set at the first base. The TCR comes from a human donor in a cohort sampled during active COVID-19. The chain is assembled from TRBV2 and TRBJ2-3; tentative D gene TRBD1, with 6 bases matching. The sequenced sample was peripheral blood. CDR3 loop: CASRADRTDTDTQYF. The nucleotide sequence reads as follows: TGTGCCAGCAGGGCAGACAGGACCGACACAGATACGCAGTATTTT.